This passage covers 5 T cell receptor beta chains from one sample sequenced in a study of cytomegalovirus exposure and HLA in healthy donors. Here immunoSEQ multiplex PCR was the method, and the copy in TCRdb shows in-frame clones only, minus some. The sample shows about 160,000 clones, approximately 90% of them seen only once. The sequenced sample consisted of PBMCs. Receptor source: a man younger than 35 in good health and CMV-seronegative.

The gene calls are TRBV6-5 and TRBJ1-5; tentatively, D is TRBD1 (6 bases). The V gene's germline CDR1 is MNHEY and CDR2 SVGAGI. There are 13 residues in the CDR3. V was shortened by 6 bases and J by 6 bases, with 12 bases between the two germline ends. This chain's CDR3 is CASRINRVQPQHF. CDR3 bases: TGTGCCAGCAGGATTAACAGGGTTCAGCCCCAGCATTTT.

The chain is built from TRBV5-1 and TRBJ2-7; 7 bases are shared with TRBD1. CDR1 and CDR2 from the germline V gene are SGHRS and YFSETQ. The CDR3 contains 14 residues. Germline trimming cut 2 bases from V and 0 bases from J; bases unmatched to any gene: 2. CDR3 bases: TGCGCCAGCAGCTTAGGGGACAGCTCCTACGAGCAGTACGTC. Protein: CASSLGDSSYEQYV.

The CDR3, as DNA: TGCGCCAGCAGCTTGGGACTAGCGGGGGCTGACGAGCAGTACGTC. Translated, it gives CASSLGLAGADEQYV. The chain recombines TRBV5-1 with TRBJ2-7, with TRBD2 matching over 12 bases. The V gene's germline CDR1 is SGHRS and CDR2 YFSETQ. This CDR3 has 15 amino acids. Trimming at V came to 0 bases and at J to 5 bases, leaving 3 bases not matched to a gene.

The chain joins TRBV7-9 to TRBJ1-1; 8 bases are a match to TRBD1. The V segment lost 1 base and the J segment 1 base; nucleotides outside the gene matches: 8. The CDR3 totals 17 residues. The germline V gene encodes CDR1 SEHNR and CDR2 FQNEAQ (reference sequence). CDR3: CASSLGDRRRGNTEAFF. DNA for the CDR3: TGTGCCAGCAGCTTAGGGGACAGGAGGCGAGGGAACACTGAAGCTTTCTTT.

This sequence joins TRBV27 and TRBJ2-3; 11 nucleotides align to TRBD2. Per the germline V gene, CDR1 is MNHEY and CDR2 is SMNVEV (reference sequence). The CDR3 consists of 16 residues. V gave up 2 bases and J gave up 6 bases; unmatched junction bases: 7. CDR3: CASSLGLAGGPDTQYF. The CDR3 DNA reads TGTGCCAGCAGTTTAGGCCTAGCGGGGGGACCCGATACGCAGTATTTT.